The entry below gives a single T cell receptor beta chain sequence along with its context. The data derive from a study of blood T cell repertoires in COVID-19. V trimming: 5 bases; J trimming: 0 bases; junction bases outside the gene matches: 6. Per the germline V gene, CDR1 is LGHDT and CDR2 is YNNKEL (reference sequence). This CDR3 has 15 amino acids. Data came from immunoSEQ multiplex PCR; TCRdb stores just in-frame clones and leaves some out. The sample yields about 250,000 clones, 80% to 90% seen once. Recruitment covered over 20 US areas and drew participants whose ages spanned about 18 to 89 years.

The sequence came from a man aged 35-49 years who had recovered from COVID-19. The source material was PBMCs or T cells enriched from blood (not recorded which). The V gene is TRBV3-1 (or the pseudogene TRBV3-2), the J gene TRBJ2-7, with 8 bases aligning to TRBD2. The DNA for the CDR3 is TGTGCCAGCAGCACACGGGGGGGGAACTCCTACGAGCAGTACTTC. This codes for CASSTRGGNSYEQYF.